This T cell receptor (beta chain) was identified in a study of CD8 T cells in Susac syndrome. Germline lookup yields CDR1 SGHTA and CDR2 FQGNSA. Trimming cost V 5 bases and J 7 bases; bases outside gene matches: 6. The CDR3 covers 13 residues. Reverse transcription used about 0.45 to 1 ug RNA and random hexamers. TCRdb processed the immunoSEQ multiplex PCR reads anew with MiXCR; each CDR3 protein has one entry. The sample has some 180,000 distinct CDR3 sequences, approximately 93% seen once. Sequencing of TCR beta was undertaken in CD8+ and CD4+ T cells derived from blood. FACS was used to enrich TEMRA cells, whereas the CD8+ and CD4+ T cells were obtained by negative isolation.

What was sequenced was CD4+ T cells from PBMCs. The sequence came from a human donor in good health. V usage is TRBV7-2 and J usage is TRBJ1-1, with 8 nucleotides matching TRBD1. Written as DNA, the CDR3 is TGTGCCAGCAGCCCCTTCGGACAGGGTGAAGCTTTCTTT. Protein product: CASSPFGQGEAFF.